This T cell receptor beta chain derives from a study of early T cells in non-severe SARS-CoV-2 infection. The overall study: Chains from this unsorted whole-blood bulk RNA could not be paired.

In this sample, this clonotype turned up many times. Its specificity is unknown. TCRdb independently ran MiXCR on the 5' RACE reads; one entry per CDR3 protein. The table has 60,000 or so distinct CDR3 sequences, around 13% seen once. Broader study findings: The matching step, a VDJdb search, favored anti-spike CD8 responses and missed private and CD4 specificities.

The sequence came from an adult who was a healthcare worker with PCR-confirmed SARS-CoV-2 infection or an uninfected control (not recorded which). Sequencing was carried out using whole blood.

The CDR3 here is CASRVRNTDTQYF. CDR3 nucleotide sequence: TGTGCCAGCAGAGTAAGGAACACAGATACGCAGTATTTT. The rearrangement uses TRBV28 and TRBJ2-3, with D hard to call. The V and J ends lost 6 bases and 2 bases respectively, with 9 bases between them. Germline V gene sequence: CDR1 MDHEN, CDR2 SYDVKM. The CDR3 extends over 13 amino acids.